Following are 2 T cell receptor beta chains from one sample sequenced in a study of Ad26.COV2.S vaccination and SARS-CoV-2 variants listed by TCRdb under 2021. To prepare the library, the immunoSEQ multiplex PCR assay was applied. TCRdb carries this immuneACCESS record with in-frame sequences only. Its versions omit some clonotypes, under half of them owing to an unresolved V gene in the studies checked, with the rest unexplained. This sample lists 97,000 or so clones; about three quarters were detected once. The leading ten clones occupy 17% of the sample. The time point label, read with the paper, signifies: individuals recovered from natural SARS-CoV-2 infection. The material was peripheral blood, obtained after recovery from COVID-19. These receptors were collected from a human donor who had recovered from COVID-19.

The genes are TRBV6-5 and TRBJ1-5; possibly TRBD1 for D (6 bases). Germline values: CDR1 MNHEY, CDR2 SVGAGI. Trimming took 2 bases from V and 9 from J, leaving 11 bases between them. The CDR3 spans 13 residues. The CDR3 reads CASSYNREGPQHF. CDR3 DNA: TGTGCCAGCAGTTACAACAGGGAAGGGCCCCAGCATTTT.

The sample holds one count of this clone. The chain employs TRBV6-1 and TRBJ1-1; D unresolved. The CDR3 is 15 amino acids. The germline V and J ends were trimmed by 1 base and 1 base, with 10 bases remaining between them. CDR1 is MNHNS and CDR2 is SASEGT in the germline V gene. The CDR3 DNA is TGTGCCAGCAGTGAAGAACCTTGGGGGAACACTGAAGCTTTCTTT. This translates into CASSEEPWGNTEAFF.